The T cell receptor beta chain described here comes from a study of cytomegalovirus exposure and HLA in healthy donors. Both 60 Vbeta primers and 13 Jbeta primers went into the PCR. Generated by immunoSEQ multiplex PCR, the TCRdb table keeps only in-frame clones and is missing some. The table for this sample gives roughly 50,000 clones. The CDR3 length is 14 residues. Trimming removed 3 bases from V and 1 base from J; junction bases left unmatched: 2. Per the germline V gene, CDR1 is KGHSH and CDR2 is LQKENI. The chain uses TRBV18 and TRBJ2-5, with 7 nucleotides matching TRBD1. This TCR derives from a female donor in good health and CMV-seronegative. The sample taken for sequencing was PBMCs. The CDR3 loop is CASSPRTGQETQYF. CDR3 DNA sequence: TGTGCCAGCTCACCTCGGACAGGCCAAGAGACCCAGTACTTC. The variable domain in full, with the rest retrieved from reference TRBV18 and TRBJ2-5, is NAGVMQNPRHLVRRRGQEARLRCSPMKGHSHVYWYRQLPEEGLKFMVYLQKENIIDESGMPKERFSAEFPKEGPSILRIQQVVRGDSAAYFCASSPRTGQETQYFGPGTRLLVL.